This entry lists 27 T cell receptor beta chains sequenced from one sample in a study of T-cell memory formation after mild COVID-19. In TCRdb, the 5' RACE reads were re-called with MiXCR into one record per CDR3 protein. The sample includes 580,000 or so distinct CDR3 sequences, around a sixth seen only once; the top ten take around 8.1%. The sample consisted of PBMCs or a T cell subset sorted from them (not recorded which). These receptor sequences come from an adult woman who had mild COVID-19 (a few samples of this study predate the infection). Cell type and time point are not known.

V and J are TRBV29-1 and TRBJ2-1, with no clear D. CDR1 is SQVTM, CDR2 ANQGSEA, per germline. This CDR3 has 14 residues. The V end was cut by 2 bases, the J end by 0 bases, with 8 bases between. In DNA, the CDR3 is TGCAGCGTTGAACTGGGTTCCTCCTACAATGAGCAGTTCTTC. It encodes CSVELGSSYNEQFF.

The CDR3 DNA follows: TGCAGTGCCAGGACTAGCGGGAGAGGAGTCCCCTACGAGCAGTACTTC. This codes for CSARTSGRGVPYEQYF. V is TRBV20-1 and J is TRBJ2-7; 13 bases align to TRBD2. V dropped 6 bases and J dropped 2; count of bases not matched to a gene: 10. CDR1 is DFQATT, CDR2 SNEGSKA, per germline (reference sequence). CDR3 size: 16 residues.

The chain employs TRBV5-1 and TRBJ1-2; 12 bases match TRBD1. The CDR3 loop spans 17 amino acids. Germline V gene lookup returns CDR1 SGHRS and CDR2 YFSETQ. Trimming cost V 4 bases and J 0 bases; bases outside gene matches: 7. The CDR3 DNA sequence: TGCGCCAGCAGCCCTCGGGACAGGGGGCCCACTAACTATGGCTACACCTTC. It translates to CASSPRDRGPTNYGYTF.

As regards this clonotype: Germline is not matched at one junction end, which may reflect a read error. This chain links TRBV7-9 with TRBJ2-7, with D possibly being TRBD2 (7 bases). Germline values: CDR1 SEHNR, CDR2 FQNEAQ (reference sequence). CDR3 length: 15 residues. The CDR3 reads CASSRGGDMPYERYF. As DNA, the CDR3 is TGTGCCAGCAGCCGTGGGGGGGACATGCCCTACGAGCGGTACTTC.

In its sample, this clonotype was seen a few times. The gene calls are TRBV4-1 and TRBJ2-7; D may be TRBD1 (5 bases). Germline V gene lookup returns CDR1 MGHRA and CDR2 YSYEKL. The CDR3 is made up of 11 amino acids. V lost 0 bases and J lost 10, with 7 bases in between. The CDR3 sequence: CASSQDRTQYF. CDR3 DNA sequence: TGCGCCAGCAGCCAAGATCGGACACAGTACTTC.

The J gene is TRBJ2-2, the V gene TRBV2; 7 nucleotides align to TRBD2. There are 15 residues in the CDR3. The germline V gene encodes CDR1 SNHLY and CDR2 FYNNEI. Germline trimming cut 10 bases from V and 1 base from J; bases unmatched to any gene: 9. DNA of the CDR3: TGTGCCACCCGGAGCGGGGATTTGAACACCGGGGAGCTGTTTTTT. Its translation is CATRSGDLNTGELFF.

This clonotype was observed a few times. V gene TRBV7-9 combines with J gene TRBJ2-5; possibly TRBD2 for D (5 bases). The CDR3 totals 15 residues. Germline CDR1 and CDR2: SEHNR and FQNEAQ (reference sequence). Trimming stripped 2 bases from V and 0 bases from J, with 10 bases between. The CDR3 loop reads CASSLIGLDQETQYF. CDR3 nucleotides: TGTGCCAGCAGCTTAATAGGACTTGACCAAGAGACCCAGTACTTC.

This clonotype was recorded a few times. V gene TRBV7-6 combines with J gene TRBJ2-1; the match to TRBD2 covers 7 bases. The V gene's germline CDR1 is SGHVS and CDR2 FNYEAQ. V lost 5 bases and J lost 6; bases outside the gene matches: 10. There are 15 residues in the CDR3. This CDR3 is CASSPDGLVGNEQFF. The CDR3 bases are TGTGCCAGCAGCCCCGATGGACTAGTCGGCAATGAGCAGTTCTTC. The entire variable domain, with the rest obtained from reference TRBV7-6 and TRBJ2-1, is as follows: GAGVSQSPRYKVTKRGQDVALRCDPISGHVSLYWYRQALGQGPEFLTYFNYEAQQDKSGLPNDRFSAERPEGSISTLTIQRTEQRDSAMYRCASSPDGLVGNEQFFGPGTRLTVL.

DNA for the CDR3: TGTGCCAGCAGCTTTATCTTGGGGAACACTGAAGCTTTCTTT. Translated: CASSFILGNTEAFF. The rearrangement uses TRBV7-9 and TRBJ1-1; D is undetermined. Trimming removed 3 bases at V and 1 base at J, with 9 bases between. CDR3 size: 14 residues. Germline V lookup: CDR1 SEHNR, CDR2 FQNEAQ (reference sequence).

This clonotype was seen a handful of times. This rearrangement joins TRBV14 to TRBJ2-2; unclear D gene. Germline CDR1 reads SGHDN; CDR2 reads FVKESK. CDR3 length equals 18 residues. Trimming shortened V by 1 base and J by 3 bases, and 18 bases separated the two germline ends. Here the CDR3 reads CASSQAPGGHVYTGELFF. The CDR3 DNA sequence: TGTGCCAGCAGCCAAGCACCCGGCGGTCACGTATACACCGGGGAGCTGTTTTTT. The full variable domain, with the rest looked up from reference TRBV14 and TRBJ2-2, is EAGVTQFPSHSVIEKGQTVTLRCDPISGHDNLYWYRRVMGKEIKFLLHFVKESKQDESGMPNNRFLAERTGGTYSTLKVQPAELEDSGVYFCASSQAPGGHVYTGELFFGEGSRLTVL.

This clonotype was counted many times. The gene calls are TRBV28 and TRBJ2-1; the match to TRBD2 covers 7 bases. In germline, CDR1 is MDHEN, CDR2 SYDVKM. CDR3 length equals 16 residues. V lost 3 bases and J lost 3; bases outside the gene matches: 8. The DNA for the CDR3 is TGTGCCAGCAGTTTCCTCGGCGGGACTAACTACAATGAGCAGTTCTTC. Translation: CASSFLGGTNYNEQFF.

The rearrangement uses TRBV7-3 and TRBJ2-7, with TRBD2 matching over 7 bases. Germline assignment: CDR1 SGHTA and CDR2 FQGTGA. With 3 bases clipped from V and 4 bases from J, the junction kept 6 bases outside the gene matches. The CDR3 is made up of 14 amino acids. The CDR3 is CASSLGGPRYEQYF. The CDR3 region has the DNA TGTGCCAGCAGCTTGGGAGGGCCTAGGTACGAGCAGTACTTC.

This clonotype was observed a few times. The chain couples TRBV4-1 to TRBJ2-1; D uncertain. CDR3 length: 13 amino acids. From germline, CDR1 is MGHRA and CDR2 YSYEKL. V was pared by 0 bases and J by 7 bases, with 7 bases between. The CDR3 DNA reads as TGCGCCAGCAGCCAAGAGCGGTTTAATGAGCAGTTCTTC. Translating gives CASSQERFNEQFF.

This clonotype was seen a few times. The chain has TRBV20-1 and TRBJ2-1; D gene ambiguous. This CDR3 has 12 residues. Germline CDR1 and CDR2: DFQATT and SNEGSKA (reference sequence). Trimming took 6 bases from V and 5 from J, leaving 11 bases between them. In DNA, the CDR3 is TGCAGTGCCCGTTTTCGGGACAATGAGCAGTTCTTC. Its translation: CSARFRDNEQFF.

The sample holds a few counts of this clonotype. The genes are TRBV10-3 and TRBJ2-7, with TRBD2 as a possible D gene (6 bases). Trimming took 2 bases from V and 5 from J, leaving 7 bases between them. The CDR3 is 12 residues long. Germline lookup yields CDR1 ENHRY and CDR2 SYGVKD. Written as DNA, the CDR3 is TGTGCCATCAGTGAGACGGGGGACGAGCAGTACTTC. It is translated as CAISETGDEQYF.

The chain recombines TRBV18 with TRBJ1-2; 9 bases are shared with TRBD1. CDR1 is KGHSH and CDR2 is LQKENI in the germline V gene. J gave up 12 bases and V 3 bases, and 5 bases lay outside the gene matches. CDR3 length: 12 amino acids. As DNA, the CDR3 is TGTGCCAGCTCACCGGGACAGGGAAGGGACACCTTC. Amino acid sequence: CASSPGQGRDTF.

This clonotype was counted a few times. The genes are TRBV7-9 and TRBJ2-3; 8 nucleotides match TRBD1. Germline lookup yields CDR1 SEHNR and CDR2 FQNEAQ (reference sequence). CDR3 size: 16 residues. Trimming removed 7 bases from V and 0 bases from J; junction bases left unmatched: 9. The CDR3 region is CASTLGNRGSTDTQYF. The CDR3 nucleotides read TGTGCCAGCACCCTAGGGAACAGGGGGAGCACAGATACGCAGTATTTT.

The CDR3 DNA reads TGTGCCAGCAGTTTACGGCGAAGTATTCAGCCCCAGCATTTT. This gives the protein CASSLRRSIQPQHF. J is TRBJ1-5 and V is TRBV12-3 or TRBV12-4; no clear D gene. V was pared by 2 bases and J by 6 bases, with 11 bases between. The CDR3 length is 14 residues.

This clonotype showed up many times. A junction end diverges from the germline sequence, so it may reflect a read error. The chain links TRBV5-1 to TRBJ2-3, with D perhaps being TRBD1 or TRBD2 (6 bases each). The CDR3 runs to 15 residues. Germline V gene sequence: CDR1 SGHRS, CDR2 YFSETQ. Here the CDR3 reads CASSLGGSSTDTQYF. The CDR3 DNA is TGTGCCAGCAGTTTAGGGGGGTCTAGCACAGATACGCAGTATTTT.

The chain couples TRBV30 to TRBJ2-7; D is ambiguous. CDR1 and CDR2 from the germline V gene are GTSNPN and SVGIG (reference sequence). The V end lost 4 bases, the J end lost 5 bases, and 9 bases lay between the germline ends. The CDR3 runs to 11 residues. The chain's CDR3 is CAWTVADEQYF. The CDR3 DNA reads as TGTGCCTGGACGGTGGCGGACGAGCAGTACTTC.

This clonotype was seen a handful of times. The gene calls are TRBV12-3 or TRBV12-4 and TRBJ1-2; possibly TRBD1 for D (5 bases). The CDR3 is 14 amino acids. Trimming removed 4 bases from V and 0 bases from J, with 9 bases in between. The CDR3 DNA follows: TGTGCCAGCAGTTCCGGAGGGGCTAACTATGGCTACACCTTC. Its translation: CASSSGGANYGYTF.

This clonotype was counted at least ten times. The chain uses TRBV29-1 and TRBJ1-2; possibly TRBD1 for D (6 bases). CDR3 length equals 14 residues. Germline CDR1 and CDR2: SQVTM and ANQGSEA. V lost 4 bases, J lost 8 bases, and 20 bases lay in between. The CDR3 loop reads CSVGGPGQVDGYTF. The CDR3 DNA reads as TGCAGCGTTGGGGGTCCGGGACAAGTAGACGGCTACACCTTC.

V usage is TRBV20-1 and J usage is TRBJ2-5; 10 nucleotides line up with TRBD2. The V gene end was trimmed by 6 bases and the J gene end by 2 bases; junction bases not matched to a gene: 3. Per germline, CDR1 DFQATT and CDR2 SNEGSKA (reference sequence). This CDR3 has 13 residues. CDR3 residues: CSATSGTQETQYF. The DNA for the CDR3 is TGCAGTGCCACTAGCGGGACACAAGAGACCCAGTACTTC.

This clonotype was recorded a few times. This rearrangement joins TRBV27 to TRBJ1-5, with TRBD1 as a possible D gene (5 bases). This CDR3 is built from 14 residues. Germline loops: CDR1 MNHEY, CDR2 SMNVEV (reference sequence). V lost 4 bases and J lost 6, with 13 bases in between. The CDR3 nucleotides read TGTGCCAGCAGTTCGACGGGGGTCAGTCAGCCCCAGCATTTT. Its translation is CASSSTGVSQPQHF.

The chain links TRBV20-1 to TRBJ1-1, with D unclear. There are 10 residues in the CDR3. Trimming left V 6 bases short and J 7 bases short, with 9 bases between. Germline CDR1 reads DFQATT; CDR2 reads SNEGSKA (reference sequence). The CDR3 is CSAGKGEAFF. DNA for the CDR3: TGCAGTGCCGGGAAAGGTGAAGCTTTCTTT.

The chain is built from TRBV19 and TRBJ1-2; D unresolved. There are 14 residues in the CDR3. Germline V lookup: CDR1 LNHDA, CDR2 SQIVND (reference sequence). Trimming removed 3 bases at V and 7 bases at J, with 15 bases between. The CDR3 sequence is CASSMNAGSSGYTF. The CDR3 DNA follows: TGTGCCAGTAGTATGAATGCGGGGTCCAGTGGCTACACCTTC. Complete variable domain (other parts from reference TRBV19 and TRBJ1-2): DGGITQSPKYLFRKEGQNVTLSCEQNLNHDAMYWYRQDPGQGLRLIYYSQIVNDFQKGDIAEGYSVSREKKESFPLTVTSAQKNPTAFYLCASSMNAGSSGYTFGSGTRLTVV.

There are many counts of this clonotype. This chain links TRBV12-3 or TRBV12-4 with TRBJ1-1; D remains ambiguous. V was cut by 5 bases and J by 1 base, with 11 bases left in between. CDR3 length equals 14 residues. The CDR3 coding sequence is TGTGCCAGCAGTCCCTTACGGACGAACACTGAAGCTTTCTTT. Translated: CASSPLRTNTEAFF.